The next 12 T cell receptor beta chains were all read from a single sample in a study of blood T cells in healthy people across ages. A second PCR, run for roughly 7 to 11 cycles, used a sample-barcoded 5' primer plus a J-beta primer mix. TCRdb processed the 5' RACE reads anew with MiXCR; each CDR3 protein has one entry. The sample includes over 450,000 distinct CDR3 sequences, 20% to 30% of them seen just once. The sample was also reused in another study, on T cells of mothers and their children.

The sequenced sample was blood. The receptor set was obtained from a boy younger than 18 in good health.

The chain couples TRBV20-1 to TRBJ2-5; TRBD1 agrees at 8 bases. Germline V gives CDR1 DFQATT, CDR2 SNEGSKA (reference sequence). CDR3 length: 14 amino acids. V lost 6 bases, J lost 3 bases, and 9 bases stayed unmatched. CDR3 sequence reads: CSAKLTGGKETQYF. The CDR3 bases are TGCAGTGCAAAGCTCACAGGGGGTAAAGAGACCCAGTACTTC.

The rearrangement joins TRBV29-1 to TRBJ2-5, with a possible D match to TRBD1 (6 bases). The J call could be wrong; TRBJ2-7 is a better fit for the DNA end. Germline CDR1 SQVTM, CDR2 ANQGSEA. The CDR3 is 13 amino acids. CDR3 sequence reads: CSVEWGRLHEQYF. CDR3 bases: TGCAGCGTTGAATGGGGGCGATTACACGAGCAGTACTTC.

This clonotype was seen only a few times. The V gene is TRBV20-1, the J gene TRBJ2-7, with 7 bases lining up with TRBD1. Germline values: CDR1 DFQATT, CDR2 SNEGSKA (reference sequence). The ends lost 6 bases at V and 3 bases at J; junction bases unmatched: 8. The CDR3 spans 13 residues. The CDR3 DNA reads as TGCAGTGCCCGCAGACAGGGTCTCTACGAGCAGTACTTC. Residues: CSARRQGLYEQYF.

This chain uses TRBV29-1 with TRBJ1-4, with a weak D call TRBD1 (5 bases). CDR1 and CDR2 from the germline V gene are SQVTM and ANQGSEA. Trimming pared 4 bases from V and 6 bases from J, leaving 9 bases between. This CDR3 has 12 residues. CDR3 in DNA: TGCAGCGTTGCCGGGGGGGATGAAAAACTGTTTTTT. This codes for CSVAGGDEKLFF.

The chain carries TRBV7-9 and TRBJ2-1; D ambiguous. CDR3 size: 13 residues. Germline CDR1 and CDR2: SEHNR and FQNEAQ (reference sequence). V was shortened by 2 bases and J by 5 bases, with 7 bases between the two germline ends. CDR3 sequence reads: CASSLQDHNEQFF. DNA of the CDR3: TGTGCCAGCAGCTTACAGGACCACAATGAGCAGTTCTTC.

In this sample, this clonotype turned up a few times. The chain links TRBV14 to TRBJ2-1, with 15 bases aligning to TRBD2. Germline trimming cut 0 bases from V and 9 bases from J; bases unmatched to any gene: 9. Germline CDR1 reads SGHDN; CDR2 reads FVKESK. This CDR3 has 18 amino acids. The CDR3 sequence is CASSQDRGTSGGYGEQFF. For the CDR3, the DNA is TGTGCCAGCAGCCAAGATCGGGGGACTAGCGGGGGGTATGGTGAGCAGTTCTTC.

The chain combines TRBV12-3 or TRBV12-4 with TRBJ2-5; 9 positions agree with TRBD1. The J call may be faulty, since TRBJ2-7 better matches the DNA end. The CDR3 runs 15 residues. In DNA, the CDR3 is TGTGCCAGCAGTTTTTCCGGGACAGGGTTCGGCGAGCAGTACTTC. Residues: CASSFSGTGFGEQYF.

This clonotype was picked up a small number of times. The chain uses TRBV29-1 and TRBJ2-2; 9 nucleotides match TRBD2. V lost 7 bases and J lost 7; bases outside the gene matches: 7. The CDR3 is made up of 13 amino acids. Germline CDR1 SQVTM, CDR2 ANQGSEA. The CDR3 reads CSGQRGDSGELFF. The CDR3 DNA sequence: TGCAGCGGTCAGCGGGGGGACAGCGGGGAGCTGTTTTTT.

The count of this clonotype is one. This rearrangement joins TRBV7-2 to TRBJ2-4; no clear D. CDR1 and CDR2 from the germline V gene are SGHTA and FQGNSA. The CDR3 totals 14 residues. V lost 5 bases to trimming and J lost 1 base, with 9 bases between them. CDR3 region: CASSTTPAKNIQYF. The CDR3 coding sequence is TGTGCCAGCAGCACGACTCCGGCCAAAAACATTCAGTACTTC.

This clonotype came up a few times. The V call is TRBV12-3 or TRBV12-4, the J call TRBJ2-7; 9 positions agree with TRBD1. With 4 bases clipped from V and 4 bases from J, the junction kept 8 bases outside the gene matches. The CDR3 totals 15 residues. The CDR3 loop reads CASSYDRGVWYEQYF. For the CDR3, the DNA is TGTGCCAGCAGTTACGACAGGGGGGTCTGGTACGAGCAGTACTTC.

This clonotype has just a few counts. This chain connects TRBV6-1 to TRBJ2-1; 7 bases line up with TRBD2. From germline, CDR1 is MNHNS and CDR2 SASEGT. The CDR3 consists of 16 residues. After removal of 6 bases from V and 0 bases from J, the junction contained 8 bases not matched to a gene. The CDR3 DNA reads TGTGCCAGCAGATTTAGCGGGCAAAGCTCCTACAATGAGCAGTTCTTC. Translation: CASRFSGQSSYNEQFF.

The table lists this clonotype with a count of one. This chain uses TRBV18 with TRBJ2-1, with 9 bases lining up with TRBD1. The germline CDR1 and CDR2 sequences are KGHSH and LQKENI. With 3 bases clipped from V and 2 bases from J, the junction kept 5 bases outside the gene matches. The CDR3 runs to 16 residues. DNA for the CDR3: TGTGCCAGCTCACCGATGGACAGGGGACCCTACAATGAGCAGTTCTTC. Its protein product is CASSPMDRGPYNEQFF.